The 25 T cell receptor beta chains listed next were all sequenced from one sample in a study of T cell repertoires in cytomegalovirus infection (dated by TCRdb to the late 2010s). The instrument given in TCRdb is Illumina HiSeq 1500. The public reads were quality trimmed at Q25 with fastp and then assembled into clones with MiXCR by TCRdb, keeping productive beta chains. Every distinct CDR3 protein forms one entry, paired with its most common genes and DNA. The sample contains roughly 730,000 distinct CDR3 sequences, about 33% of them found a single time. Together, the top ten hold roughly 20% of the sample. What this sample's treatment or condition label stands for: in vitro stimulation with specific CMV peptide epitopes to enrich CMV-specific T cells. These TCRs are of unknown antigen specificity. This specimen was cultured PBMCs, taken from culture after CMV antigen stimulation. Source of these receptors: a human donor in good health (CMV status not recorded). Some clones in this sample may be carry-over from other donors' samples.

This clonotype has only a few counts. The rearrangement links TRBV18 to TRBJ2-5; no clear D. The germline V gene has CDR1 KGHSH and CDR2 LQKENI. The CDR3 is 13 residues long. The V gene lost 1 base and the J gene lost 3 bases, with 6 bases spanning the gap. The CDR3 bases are TGTGCCAGCTCACCACTGCAGAAAGAGACCCAGTACTTC. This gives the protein CASSPLQKETQYF.

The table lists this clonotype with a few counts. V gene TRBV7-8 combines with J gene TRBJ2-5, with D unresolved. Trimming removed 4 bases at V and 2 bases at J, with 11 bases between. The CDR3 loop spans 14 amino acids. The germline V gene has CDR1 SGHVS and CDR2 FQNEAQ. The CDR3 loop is CASSSMGYQETQYF. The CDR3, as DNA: TGTGCCAGCAGCTCAATGGGCTATCAAGAGACCCAGTACTTC. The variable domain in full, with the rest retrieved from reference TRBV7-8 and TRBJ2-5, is GAGVSQSPRYKVAKRGQDVALRCDPISGHVSLFWYQQALGQGPEFLTYFQNEAQLDKSGLPSDRFFAERPEGSVSTLKIQRTQQEDSAVYLCASSSMGYQETQYFGPGTRLLVL.

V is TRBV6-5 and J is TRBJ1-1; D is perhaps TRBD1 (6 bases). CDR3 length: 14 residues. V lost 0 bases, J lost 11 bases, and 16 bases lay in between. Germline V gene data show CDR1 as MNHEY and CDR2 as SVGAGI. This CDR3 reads CASSYSSGDSGAFF. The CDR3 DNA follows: TGTGCCAGCAGTTACTCGTCAGGGGACTCCGGGGCTTTCTTT.

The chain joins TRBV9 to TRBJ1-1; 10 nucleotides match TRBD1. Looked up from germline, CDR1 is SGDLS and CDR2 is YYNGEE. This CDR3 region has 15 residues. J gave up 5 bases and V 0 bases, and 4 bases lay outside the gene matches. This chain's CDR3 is CASSVDWTGGTEAFF. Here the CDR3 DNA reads TGTGCCAGCAGCGTAGATTGGACAGGGGGAACTGAAGCTTTCTTT.

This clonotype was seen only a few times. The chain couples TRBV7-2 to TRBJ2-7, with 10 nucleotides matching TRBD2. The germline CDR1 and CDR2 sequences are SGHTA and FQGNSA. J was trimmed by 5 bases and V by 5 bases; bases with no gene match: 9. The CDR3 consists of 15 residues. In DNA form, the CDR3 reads TGTGCCAGCAGCAACCTAGCGGGAGTCCCAGACGAGCAGTACTTC. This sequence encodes CASSNLAGVPDEQYF.

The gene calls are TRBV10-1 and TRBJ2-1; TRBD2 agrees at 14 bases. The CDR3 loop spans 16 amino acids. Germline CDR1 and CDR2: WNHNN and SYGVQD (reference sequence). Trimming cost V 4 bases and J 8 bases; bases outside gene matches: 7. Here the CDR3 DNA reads TGCGCCAGCAGTGGCCCCGGGACTAGCGGGAGTTATGAGCAGTTCTTC. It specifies CASSGPGTSGSYEQFF.

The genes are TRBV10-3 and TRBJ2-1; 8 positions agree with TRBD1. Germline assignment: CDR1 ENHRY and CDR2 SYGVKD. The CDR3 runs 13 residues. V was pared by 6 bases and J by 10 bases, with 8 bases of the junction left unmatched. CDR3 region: CAIRDPDREEQFF. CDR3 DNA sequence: TGTGCCATCAGAGACCCGGACAGGGAAGAGCAGTTCTTC.

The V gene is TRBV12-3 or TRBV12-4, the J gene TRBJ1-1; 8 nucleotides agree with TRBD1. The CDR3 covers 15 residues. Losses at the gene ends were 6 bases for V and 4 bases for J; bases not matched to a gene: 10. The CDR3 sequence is CASSWTDRGSTEAFF. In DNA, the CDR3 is TGTGCCAGCAGCTGGACCGACAGGGGAAGCACTGAAGCTTTCTTT.

CDR3 DNA sequence: TGTGCCAGCAGTTCCGGGACTAGCGTCAATGAGCAGTTCTTC. Its translation: CASSSGTSVNEQFF. This chain uses TRBV7-2 with TRBJ2-1; 10 positions match TRBD2. The trim removed 6 bases at V and 6 bases at J, leaving 5 bases unmatched. The CDR3 extends over 14 amino acids. Germline lookup yields CDR1 SGHTA and CDR2 FQGNSA.

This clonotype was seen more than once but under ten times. The CDR3 protein is CASSQGTSGGPNTGELFF. The CDR3 nucleotides are TGTGCCAGCAGCCAAGGGACTAGCGGGGGACCGAACACCGGGGAGCTGTTTTTT. The V call is TRBV7-2, the J call TRBJ2-2, with 14 bases that match TRBD2. After removal of 5 bases from V and 0 bases from J, the junction contained 5 bases not matched to a gene. Germline CDR1 and CDR2: SGHTA and FQGNSA. CDR3 length: 18 residues. The entire variable domain, with the rest obtained from reference TRBV7-2 and TRBJ2-2, is as follows: GAGVSQSPSNKVTEKGKDVELRCDPISGHTALYWYRQSLGQGLEFLIYFQGNSAPDKSGLPSDRFSAERTGGSVSTLTIQRTQQEDSAVYLCASSQGTSGGPNTGELFFGEGSRLTVL.

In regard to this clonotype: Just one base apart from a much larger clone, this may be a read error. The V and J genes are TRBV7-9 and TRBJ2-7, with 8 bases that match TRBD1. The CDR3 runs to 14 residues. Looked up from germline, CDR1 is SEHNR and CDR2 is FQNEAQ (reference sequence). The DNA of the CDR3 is TGTGCCAGCAGCCTAACAGGGGGGATCTACGTGCAGTACTTC. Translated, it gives CASSLTGGIYVQYF. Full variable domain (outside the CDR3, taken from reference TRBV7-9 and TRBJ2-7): DTGVSQNPRHKITKRGQNVTFRCDPISEHNRLYWYRQTLGQGPEFLTYFQNEAQLEKSRLLSDRFSAERPKGSFSTLEIQRTEQGDSAMYLCASSLTGGIYVQYFGPGTRLTVT.

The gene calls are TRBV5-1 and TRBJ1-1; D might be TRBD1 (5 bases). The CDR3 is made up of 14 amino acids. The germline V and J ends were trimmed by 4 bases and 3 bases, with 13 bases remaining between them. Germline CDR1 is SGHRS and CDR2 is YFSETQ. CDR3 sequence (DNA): TGCGCCAGCAGCCTGGGTGTGGGGGACACTGAAGCTTTCTTT. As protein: CASSLGVGDTEAFF.

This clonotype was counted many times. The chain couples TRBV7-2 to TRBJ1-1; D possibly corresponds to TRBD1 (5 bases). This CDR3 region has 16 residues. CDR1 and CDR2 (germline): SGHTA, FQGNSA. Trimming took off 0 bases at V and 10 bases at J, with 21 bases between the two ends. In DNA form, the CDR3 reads TGTGCCAGCAGCTTAGCCCCCCTCGGTGCGCAGGGCACAGCTTTCTTT. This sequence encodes CASSLAPLGAQGTAFF.

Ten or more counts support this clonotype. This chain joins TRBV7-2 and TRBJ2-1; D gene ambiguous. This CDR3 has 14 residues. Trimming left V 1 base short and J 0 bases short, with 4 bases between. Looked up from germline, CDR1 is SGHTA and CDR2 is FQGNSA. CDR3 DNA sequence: TGTGCCAGCAGCTTAGTCAGCTCCTACAATGAGCAGTTCTTC. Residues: CASSLVSSYNEQFF.

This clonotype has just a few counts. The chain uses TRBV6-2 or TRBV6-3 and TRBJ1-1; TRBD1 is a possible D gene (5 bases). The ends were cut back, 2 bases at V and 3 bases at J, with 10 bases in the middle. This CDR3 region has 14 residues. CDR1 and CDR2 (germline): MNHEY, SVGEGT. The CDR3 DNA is TGTGCCAGCAGTTACGACAGTCGGTACACTGAAGCTTTCTTT. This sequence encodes CASSYDSRYTEAFF.

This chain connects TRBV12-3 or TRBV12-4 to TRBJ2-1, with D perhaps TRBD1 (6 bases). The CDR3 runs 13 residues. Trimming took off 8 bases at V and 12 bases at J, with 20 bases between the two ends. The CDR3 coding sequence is TGTGCCAGCGGGACCTCGGACAGACCCGGGCAGTTCTTC. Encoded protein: CASGTSDRPGQFF.

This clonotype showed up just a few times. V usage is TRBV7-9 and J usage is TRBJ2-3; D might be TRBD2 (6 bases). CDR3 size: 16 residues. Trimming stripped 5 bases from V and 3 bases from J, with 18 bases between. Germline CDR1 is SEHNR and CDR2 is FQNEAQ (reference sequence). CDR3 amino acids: CASSIRLVGPTDTQYF. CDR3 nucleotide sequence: TGTGCCAGCAGCATCCGACTAGTTGGCCCGACAGATACGCAGTATTTT.

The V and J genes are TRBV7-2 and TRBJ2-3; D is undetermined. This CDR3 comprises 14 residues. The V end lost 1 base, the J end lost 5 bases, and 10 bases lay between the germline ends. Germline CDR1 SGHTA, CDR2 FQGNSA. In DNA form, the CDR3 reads TGTGCCAGCAGCTTAGATAGGGCCGGAGATACGCAGTATTTT. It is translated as CASSLDRAGDTQYF.

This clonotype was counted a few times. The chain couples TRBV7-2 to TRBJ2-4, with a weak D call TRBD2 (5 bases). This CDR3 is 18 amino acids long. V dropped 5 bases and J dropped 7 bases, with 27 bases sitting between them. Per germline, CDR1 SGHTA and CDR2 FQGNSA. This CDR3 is CASSGQNYGGGPRNIQYF. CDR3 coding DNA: TGTGCCAGCAGCGGCCAGAACTACGGTGGCGGGCCTCGGAACATTCAGTACTTC.

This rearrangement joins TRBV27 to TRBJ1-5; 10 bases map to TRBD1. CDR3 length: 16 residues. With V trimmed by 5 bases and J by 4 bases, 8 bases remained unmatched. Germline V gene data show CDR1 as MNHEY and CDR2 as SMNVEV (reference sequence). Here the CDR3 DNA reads TGTGCCAGCAGTAAGACAGGGGGCGATTCGAATCAGCCCCAGCATTTT. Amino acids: CASSKTGGDSNQPQHF.

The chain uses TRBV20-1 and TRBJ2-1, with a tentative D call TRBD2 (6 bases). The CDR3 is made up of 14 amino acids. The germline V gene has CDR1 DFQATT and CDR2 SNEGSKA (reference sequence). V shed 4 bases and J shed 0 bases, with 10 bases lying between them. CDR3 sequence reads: CSATPGDSYNEQFF. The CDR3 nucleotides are TGCAGTGCTACACCGGGGGACTCCTACAATGAGCAGTTCTTC.

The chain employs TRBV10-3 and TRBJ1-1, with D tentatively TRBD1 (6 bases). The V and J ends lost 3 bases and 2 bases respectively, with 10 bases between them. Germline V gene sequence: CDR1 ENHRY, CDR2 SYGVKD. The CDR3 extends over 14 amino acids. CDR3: CAISDPGANTEAFF. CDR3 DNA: TGTGCCATCAGTGACCCAGGGGCCAACACTGAAGCTTTCTTT.

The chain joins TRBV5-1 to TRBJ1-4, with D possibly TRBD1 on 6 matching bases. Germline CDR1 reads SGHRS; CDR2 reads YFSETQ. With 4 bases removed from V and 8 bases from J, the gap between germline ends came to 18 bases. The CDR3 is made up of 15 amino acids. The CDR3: CASSAGHGGGEKLFF. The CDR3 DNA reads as TGCGCCAGCAGCGCGGGACACGGTGGCGGGGAAAAACTGTTTTTT.

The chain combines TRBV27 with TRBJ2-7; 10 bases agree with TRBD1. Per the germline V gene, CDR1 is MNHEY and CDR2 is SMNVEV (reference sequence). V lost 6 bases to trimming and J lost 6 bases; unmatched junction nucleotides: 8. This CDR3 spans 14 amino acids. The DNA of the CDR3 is TGTGCCAGCAGGGGACAGGGGCTCATCGGCGAGCAGTACTTC. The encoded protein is CASRGQGLIGEQYF.

The CDR3 is CASGLATGNTNEKLFF. CDR3 sequence (DNA): TGTGCTAGTGGTTTGGCAACAGGGAACACTAATGAAAAACTGTTTTTT. The chain uses TRBV12-5 and TRBJ1-4; tentative D call: TRBD1 (6 bases). CDR1 is LGHNT and CDR2 is FRNRAP in the germline V gene. This CDR3 is built from 16 residues. V was cut by 1 base and J by 2 bases, with 11 bases left in between. The entire variable domain, with the rest obtained from reference TRBV12-5 and TRBJ1-4, is as follows: DARVTQTPRHKVTEMGQEVTMRCQPILGHNTVFWYRQTMMQGLELLAYFRNRAPLDDSGMPKDRFSAEMPDATLATLKIQPSEPRDSAVYFCASGLATGNTNEKLFFGSGTQLSVL.